The 6 T cell receptor beta chains presented below share a single source sample, sequenced in a study of read filtering for tumor transcriptome and immune sequencing (dated by TCRdb to about 2020). Sequenced on an Illumina HiSeq 4000. The Immunoverse kit was used to build TCR libraries from about 430 ng RNA, with molecular barcoded adaptors covering alpha/delta and beta/gamma chains. The public sequencing data were trimmed at Q25 with fastp and processed into clonotypes with MiXCR by TCRdb, which kept only in-frame beta chains. Each record represents a unique CDR3 protein, reported with the most common genes and DNA among its rows. Recorded for this sample are 55,000 to 60,000 distinct CDR3 sequences; more than 9% of them occurred a single time. The ten largest clones take up around 15% of the sample. The sample comprised a population of CD138-negative cells sorted from bone marrow. This sample's cell subset or site label indicates: bone marrow mononuclear cells depleted of CD138+ plasma/myeloma cells by negative magnetic selection. These receptors all come from a donor aged 40 or older with multiple myeloma.

This clonotype has ten or more counts. V gene TRBV5-1 combines with J gene TRBJ2-2; tentative D call: TRBD2 (6 bases). Germline V gene lookup returns CDR1 SGHRS and CDR2 YFSETQ. The germline V and J ends were trimmed by 1 base and 7 bases, with 8 bases remaining between them. The CDR3 extends over 13 amino acids. As DNA, the CDR3 is TGCGCCAGCAGCTTGTACGGGAGCGGGGAGCTGTTTTTT. It is translated as CASSLYGSGELFF.

For this clonotype: The junction differs from germline at one of its ends, possibly a read error. V gene TRBV2 combines with J gene TRBJ2-5; tentative D call: TRBD2 (7 bases). Germline V CDR1 and CDR2: SNHLY, FYNNEI. The CDR3 covers 16 residues. The CDR3 sequence is CASGGGGGVGQETQNF. The CDR3 bases are TGTGCCAGCGGCGGGGGCGGCGGTGTTGGACAAGAGACCCAGAACTTC.

The CDR3 spells CASQGLDYGYTF. The CDR3, as DNA: TGTGCCAGCCAAGGGTTGGACTATGGCTACACCTTC. The chain carries TRBV19 and TRBJ1-2; D is unresolved. V dropped 9 bases and J dropped 3 bases, with 11 bases sitting between them. CDR1 is LNHDA and CDR2 is SQIVND in the germline V gene (reference sequence). The CDR3 covers 12 residues.

In the case of this clonotype: Since a far larger clone is one base different, this is likely a read error. The chain joins TRBV7-3 to TRBJ2-1; either TRBD1 or TRBD2 may supply D (6 bases each). There are 19 residues in the CDR3. Germline CDR1 SGHTA, CDR2 FQGTGA. Deletions cut 5 bases from V and 1 base from J, with 24 bases between. The CDR3 nucleotides are TGTGCCAGCAGCCCGAGGACAGCGGGCGTCTCTATGTCCTACAATGAGCAGTTCTTC. Its translation is CASSPRTAGVSMSYNEQFF.

This clonotype showed up many times. CDR3 sequence: CASSVGGQSSYEQYF. CDR3 DNA sequence: TGTGCCAGCAGCGTAGGCGGGCAAAGCTCCTACGAGCAGTACTTC. The V call is TRBV9, the J call TRBJ2-7; tentative D call: TRBD2 (5 bases). This CDR3 contains 15 residues. The ends were cut back, 0 bases at V and 0 bases at J, with 10 bases in the middle. Germline lookup yields CDR1 SGDLS and CDR2 YYNGEE.

This clonotype appeared many times. The junction departs from germline at one end; a sequencing error may be responsible. The chain carries TRBV5-1 and TRBJ1-1, with a possible D match to TRBD1 (5 bases). CDR3 length: 14 amino acids. Germline loops: CDR1 SGHRS, CDR2 YFSETQ. CDR3 protein: CASSLDGGRTEVFF. The CDR3 bases are TGCGCCAGCAGCTTGGACGGGGGGAGGACTGAAGTTTTCTTT.